This entry features one T cell receptor beta chain sequence. Its antigen remains unidentified. Base quality data are lacking; no much larger clone is found one base away. This entry is derived from a study of cytotoxic CD8 clonotypes in ibrutinib-treated CLL (dated by TCRdb to about 2021). Describing the broader study: The cohort had 11 relapsed/refractory and roughly 14 treatment-naive patients; under 18 were IGHV unmutated. Cryopreserved peripheral blood mononuclear cells were obtained before treatment, at response, and at either sustained remission or disease progression. Patients were still on ibrutinib when every remission and progressive disease sample was collected. An average of around 250,000 productive templates and 80,000 to 100,000 productive rearrangements was obtained per sample. Response samples were obtained after a median of roughly eleven months of treatment, with a range of roughly 6 to 40 months. Of the roughly 86 people in the trial, roughly 27 had longitudinal samples available. Responses were partial in around 25 patients and complete in 2; after median 68 months follow-up, around 14 stayed in remission and around 12 progressed.

The goal of deep resolution MiSeq sequencing was a depth between 1 in 1 million and 1 in 200,000 T cells, and coverage averaged 10x per clonotype. The immunoSEQ hsTCRB Kit was used to generate the TCR beta libraries. The paper's data handling went like this. The data were analyzed with ImmunoSEQ Analyzer and ImmunoSEQ Data Assistant, and V, D and J gene assignments followed IMGT definitions. Clonality, with values ranging from 0 to 1, was calculated as one minus the normalized Shannon entropy of productive rearrangement frequencies. Public clonotype analysis was restricted to overrepresented clonotypes comprising at least 0.05% of each patient's repertoire. Some twelve age-matched healthy donor repertoires from immuneACCESS were used as controls for clonality. TCRdb holds this immuneACCESS table with in-frame rearrangements only. Some clones are missing; in checked studies, unresolved V genes explain under half, and the rest has no known cause. From that table come the V and J calls and clone size; the DNA was used to work out D and trimming. This sample gives tens of thousands of clones in total; roughly 85% of them show up just once. The top ten clonotypes cover 20% of the sample.

This specimen's time point label, per the study, means: approximately 2 years on ibrutinib. For TCR beta library preparation, about 2.2 micrograms of genomic DNA were extracted from the cryopreserved PBMCs. Longitudinal blood samples from CLL patients receiving ibrutinib monotherapy were subjected to high-throughput TCR beta sequencing. The patients were enrolled in a single-center, open-label phase 2 trial of ibrutinib monotherapy. What the research found in general, with its limitations: Lymph node repertoires were not examined, and the timing of sampling was not matched between patients in sustained remission and those whose disease progressed. At baseline, clonality was higher than in age-matched healthy donors and showed a strong correlation with circulating CD8+ T-cell counts. Public clonotypes were rare and either shrank or stayed stable during treatment, and the rise in clonality at ibrutinib response reflected expansion of private clonotypes. Clonality increased at ibrutinib response, stayed stable in sustained remission, and fell back toward baseline at progression.

This clonotype originated in a human donor with chronic lymphocytic leukemia. Sequenced here: PBMCs, sampled after 24 months of ibrutinib treatment.

The CDR3 has the sequence CASSDGWSGYTF. The base sequence is TGTGCCAGCAGCGACGGGTGGAGTGGCTACACCTTC. The sequence joins TRBV6-4 to TRBJ1-2; a confident D gene designation cannot be given. Sequences MRHNA (CDR1) and SNTAGT (CDR2) are obtained from the germline V gene. Inclusive of the bounding cysteine and phenylalanine, the CDR3 is 12 residues long. Of the read, only the CDR3 DNA is kept; its 36 bases are in frame from base 1. Trimming at the junction amounts to 6 bases on V and 7 bases on J, and the germline ends lie 12 bases apart.